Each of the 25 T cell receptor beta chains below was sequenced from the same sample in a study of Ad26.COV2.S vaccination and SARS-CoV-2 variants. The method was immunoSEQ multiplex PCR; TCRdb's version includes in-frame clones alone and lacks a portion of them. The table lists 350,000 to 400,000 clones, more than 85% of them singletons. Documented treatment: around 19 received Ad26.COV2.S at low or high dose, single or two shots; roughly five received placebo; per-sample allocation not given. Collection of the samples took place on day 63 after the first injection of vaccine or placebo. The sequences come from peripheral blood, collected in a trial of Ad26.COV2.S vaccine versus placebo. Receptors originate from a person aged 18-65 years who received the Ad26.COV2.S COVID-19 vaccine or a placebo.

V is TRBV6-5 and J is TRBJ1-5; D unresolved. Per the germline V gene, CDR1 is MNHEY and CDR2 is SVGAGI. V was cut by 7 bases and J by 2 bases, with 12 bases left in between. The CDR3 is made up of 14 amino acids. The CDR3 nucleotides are TGTGCCAGCATTATTACGTCGGGCAATCAGCCCCAGCATTTT. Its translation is CASIITSGNQPQHF.

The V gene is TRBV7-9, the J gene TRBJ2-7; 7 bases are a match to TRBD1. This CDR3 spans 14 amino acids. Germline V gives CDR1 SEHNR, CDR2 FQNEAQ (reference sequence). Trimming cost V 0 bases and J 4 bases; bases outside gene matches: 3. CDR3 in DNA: TGTGCCAGCAGCTTAGCAGGGGGCTTGTACGAGCAGTACTTC. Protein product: CASSLAGGLYEQYF.

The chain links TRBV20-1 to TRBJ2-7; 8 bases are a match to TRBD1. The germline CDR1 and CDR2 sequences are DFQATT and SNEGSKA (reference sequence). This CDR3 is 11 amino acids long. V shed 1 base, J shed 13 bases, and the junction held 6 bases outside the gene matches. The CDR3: CSARVGDRKYF. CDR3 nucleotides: TGCAGTGCTAGAGTCGGGGACAGGAAATACTTC.

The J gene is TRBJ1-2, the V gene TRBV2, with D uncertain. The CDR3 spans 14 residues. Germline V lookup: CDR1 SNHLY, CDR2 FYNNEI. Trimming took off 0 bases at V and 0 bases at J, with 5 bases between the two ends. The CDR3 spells CASSEAPANYGYTF. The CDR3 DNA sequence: TGTGCCAGCAGTGAAGCGCCAGCTAACTATGGCTACACCTTC.

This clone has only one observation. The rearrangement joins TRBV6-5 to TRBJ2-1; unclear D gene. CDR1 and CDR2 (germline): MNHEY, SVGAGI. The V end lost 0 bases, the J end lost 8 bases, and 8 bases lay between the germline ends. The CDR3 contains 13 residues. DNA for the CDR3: TGTGCCAGCAGTTACTCTGACCGGGATGAGCAGTTCTTC. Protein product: CASSYSDRDEQFF.

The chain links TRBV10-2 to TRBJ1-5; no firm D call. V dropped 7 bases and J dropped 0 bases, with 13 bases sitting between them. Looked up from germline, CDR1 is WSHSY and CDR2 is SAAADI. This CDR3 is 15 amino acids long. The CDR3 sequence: CASTPVPASNQPQHF. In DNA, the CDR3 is TGCGCCAGCACCCCGGTCCCGGCTAGCAATCAGCCCCAGCATTTT.

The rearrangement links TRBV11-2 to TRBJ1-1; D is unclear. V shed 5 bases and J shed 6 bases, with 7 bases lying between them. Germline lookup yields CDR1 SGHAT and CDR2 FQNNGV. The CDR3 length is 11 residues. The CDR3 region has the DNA TGTGCCAGCAGCCCCCCCCCTGAAGCTTTCTTT. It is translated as CASSPPPEAFF.

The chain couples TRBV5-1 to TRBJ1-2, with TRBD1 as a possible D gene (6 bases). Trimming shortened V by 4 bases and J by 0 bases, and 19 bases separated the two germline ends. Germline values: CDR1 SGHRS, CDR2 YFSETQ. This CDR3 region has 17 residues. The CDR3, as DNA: TGCGCCAGCAGCCCCGGAGGGGGGGCCCCCTCTAACTATGGCTACACCTTC. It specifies CASSPGGGAPSNYGYTF.

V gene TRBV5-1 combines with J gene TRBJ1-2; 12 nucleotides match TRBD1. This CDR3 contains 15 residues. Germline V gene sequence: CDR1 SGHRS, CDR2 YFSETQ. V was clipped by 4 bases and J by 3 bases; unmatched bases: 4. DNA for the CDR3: TGCGCCAGCAGCCAGGGACAGGGGGCCCACTATGGCTACACCTTC. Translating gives CASSQGQGAHYGYTF.

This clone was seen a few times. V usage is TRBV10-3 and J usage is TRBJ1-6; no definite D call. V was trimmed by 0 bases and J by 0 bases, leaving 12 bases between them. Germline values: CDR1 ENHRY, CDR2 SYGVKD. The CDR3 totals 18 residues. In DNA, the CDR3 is TGTGCCATCAGTGAGTCGTTGGTAGGGAGCTCCTATAATTCACCCCTCCACTTT. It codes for CAISESLVGSSYNSPLHF.

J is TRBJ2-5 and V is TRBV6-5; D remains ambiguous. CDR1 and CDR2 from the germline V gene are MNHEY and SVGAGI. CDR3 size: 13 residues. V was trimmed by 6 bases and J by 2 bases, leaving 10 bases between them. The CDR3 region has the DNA TGTGCCAGCAGACCCGACTCGCAAGAGACCCAGTACTTC. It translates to CASRPDSQETQYF.

CDR3 amino acids: CASSTQGASYEQYF. CDR3 bases: TGTGCCAGCAGCACACAGGGGGCCTCCTACGAGCAGTACTTC. V gene TRBV5-4 combines with J gene TRBJ2-7, with 9 bases lining up with TRBD1. The CDR3 is 14 residues long. The germline V gene encodes CDR1 SGHNT and CDR2 YYREEE (reference sequence). Germline trimming cut 4 bases from V and 0 bases from J; bases unmatched to any gene: 2.

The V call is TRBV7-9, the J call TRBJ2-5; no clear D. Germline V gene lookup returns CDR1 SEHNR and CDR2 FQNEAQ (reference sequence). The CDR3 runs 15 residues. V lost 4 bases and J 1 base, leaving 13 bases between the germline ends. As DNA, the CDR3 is TGTGCCAGCAGCTCCCAGGATAGTTCCCAAGAGACCCAGTACTTC. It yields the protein CASSSQDSSQETQYF.

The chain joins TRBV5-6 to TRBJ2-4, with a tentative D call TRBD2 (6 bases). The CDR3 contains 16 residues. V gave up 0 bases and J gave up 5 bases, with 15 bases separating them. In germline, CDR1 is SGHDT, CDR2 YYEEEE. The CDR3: CASSLDVTGVQNIQYF. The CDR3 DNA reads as TGTGCCAGCAGCTTGGATGTGACGGGGGTCCAAAACATTCAGTACTTC.

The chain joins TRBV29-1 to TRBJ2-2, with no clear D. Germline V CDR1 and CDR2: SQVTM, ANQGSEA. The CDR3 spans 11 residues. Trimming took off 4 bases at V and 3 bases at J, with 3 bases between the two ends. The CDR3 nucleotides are TGCAGCGTTGTAGACACCGGGGAGCTGTTTTTT. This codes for CSVVDTGELFF.

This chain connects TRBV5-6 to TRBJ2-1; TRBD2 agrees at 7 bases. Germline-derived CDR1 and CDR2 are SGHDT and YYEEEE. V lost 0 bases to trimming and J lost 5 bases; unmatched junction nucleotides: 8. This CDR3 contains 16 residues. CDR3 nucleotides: TGTGCCAGCAGCTTGGCCGGGGGGAATTCTCACAATGAGCAGTTCTTC. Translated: CASSLAGGNSHNEQFF. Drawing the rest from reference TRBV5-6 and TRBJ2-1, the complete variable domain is DAGVTQSPTHLIKTRGQQVTLRCSPKSGHDTVSWYQQALGQGPQFIFQYYEEEERQRGNFPDRFSGHQFPNYSSELNVNALLLGDSALYLCASSLAGGNSHNEQFFGPGTRLTVL.

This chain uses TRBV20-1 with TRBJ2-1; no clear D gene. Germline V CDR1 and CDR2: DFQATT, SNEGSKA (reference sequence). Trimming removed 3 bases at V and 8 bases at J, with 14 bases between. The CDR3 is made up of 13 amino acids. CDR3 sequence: CSASGSQVHEQFF. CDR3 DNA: TGCAGTGCTAGTGGTAGCCAGGTCCATGAGCAGTTCTTC.

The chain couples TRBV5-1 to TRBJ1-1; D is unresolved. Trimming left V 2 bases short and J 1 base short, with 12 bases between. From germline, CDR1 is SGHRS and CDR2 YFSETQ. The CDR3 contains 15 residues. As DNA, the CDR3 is TGCGCCAGCAGCTTCAGTGGAACGACGAACACTGAAGCTTTCTTT. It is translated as CASSFSGTTNTEAFF.

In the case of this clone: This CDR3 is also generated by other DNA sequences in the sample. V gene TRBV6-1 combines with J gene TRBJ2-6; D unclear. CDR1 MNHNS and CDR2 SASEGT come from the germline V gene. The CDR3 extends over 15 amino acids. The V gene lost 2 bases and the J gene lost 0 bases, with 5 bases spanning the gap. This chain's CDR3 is CASSEPGSGANVLTF. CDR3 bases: TGTGCCAGCAGTGAACCGGGCTCTGGGGCCAACGTCCTGACTTTC.

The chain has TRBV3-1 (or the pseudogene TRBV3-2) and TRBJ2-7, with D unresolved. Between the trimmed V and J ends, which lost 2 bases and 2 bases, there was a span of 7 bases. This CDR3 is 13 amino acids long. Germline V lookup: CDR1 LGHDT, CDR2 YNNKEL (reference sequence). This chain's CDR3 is CASSQNRAYEQYF. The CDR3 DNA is TGTGCCAGCAGCCAAAACAGAGCCTACGAGCAGTACTTC.

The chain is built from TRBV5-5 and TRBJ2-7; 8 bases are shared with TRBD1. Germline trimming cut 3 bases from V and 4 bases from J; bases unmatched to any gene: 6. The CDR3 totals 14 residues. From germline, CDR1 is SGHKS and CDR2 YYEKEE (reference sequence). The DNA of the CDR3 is TGTGCCAGCAGCTCCGGGACAGGATCTTACGAGCAGTACTTC. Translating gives CASSSGTGSYEQYF.

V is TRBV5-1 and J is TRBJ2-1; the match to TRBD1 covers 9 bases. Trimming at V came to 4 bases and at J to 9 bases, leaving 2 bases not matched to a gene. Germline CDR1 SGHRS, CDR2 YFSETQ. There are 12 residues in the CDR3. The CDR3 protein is CASSPGQGEQFF. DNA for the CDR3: TGCGCCAGCAGCCCGGGACAGGGTGAGCAGTTCTTC. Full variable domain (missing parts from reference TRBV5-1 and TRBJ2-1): KAGVTQTPRYLIKTRGQQVTLSCSPISGHRSVSWYQQTPGQGLQFLFEYFSETQRNKGNFPGRFSGRQFSNSRSEMNVSTLELGDSALYLCASSPGQGEQFFGPGTRLTVL.

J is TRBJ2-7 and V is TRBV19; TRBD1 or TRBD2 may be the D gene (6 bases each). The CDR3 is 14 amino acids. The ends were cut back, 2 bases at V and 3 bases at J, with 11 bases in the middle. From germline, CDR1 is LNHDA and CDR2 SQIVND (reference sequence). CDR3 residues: CASSINGGSYEQYF. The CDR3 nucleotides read TGTGCCAGTAGTATAAACGGGGGCAGCTACGAGCAGTACTTC.

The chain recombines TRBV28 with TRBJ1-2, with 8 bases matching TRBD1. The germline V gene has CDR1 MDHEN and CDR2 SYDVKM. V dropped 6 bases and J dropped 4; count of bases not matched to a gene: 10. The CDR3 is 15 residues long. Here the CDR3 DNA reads TGTGCCAGCAGACCGGACAGGGAGGGTTCCTATGGCTACACCTTC. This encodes CASRPDREGSYGYTF.

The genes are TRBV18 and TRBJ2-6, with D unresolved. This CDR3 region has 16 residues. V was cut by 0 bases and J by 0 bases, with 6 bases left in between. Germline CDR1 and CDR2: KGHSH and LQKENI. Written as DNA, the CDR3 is TGTGCCAGCTCACCACCAGGGTTCTCTGGGGCCAACGTCCTGACTTTC. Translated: CASSPPGFSGANVLTF.